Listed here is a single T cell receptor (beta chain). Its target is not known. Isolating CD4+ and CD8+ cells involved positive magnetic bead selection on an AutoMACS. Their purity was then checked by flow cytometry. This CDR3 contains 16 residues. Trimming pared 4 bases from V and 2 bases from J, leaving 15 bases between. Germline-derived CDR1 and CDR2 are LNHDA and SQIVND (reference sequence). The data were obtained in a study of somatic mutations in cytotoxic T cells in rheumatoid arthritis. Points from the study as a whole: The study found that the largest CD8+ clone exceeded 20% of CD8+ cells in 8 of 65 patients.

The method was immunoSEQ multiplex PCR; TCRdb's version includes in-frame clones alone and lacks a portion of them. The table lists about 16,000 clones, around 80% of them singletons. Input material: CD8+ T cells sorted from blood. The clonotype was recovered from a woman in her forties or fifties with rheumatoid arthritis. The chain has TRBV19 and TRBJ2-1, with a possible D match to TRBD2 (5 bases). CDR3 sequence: CASSTLGLGTYNEQFF. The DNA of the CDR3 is TGTGCCAGTAGTACTTTAGGACTGGGGACCTACAATGAGCAGTTCTTC.